This passage covers 31 T cell receptor beta chains from one sample sequenced in a study of cytomegalovirus exposure and HLA in healthy donors. Researchers ran the PCR with 60 Vbeta and 13 Jbeta primers. Sequencing used immunoSEQ multiplex PCR; TCRdb keeps in-frame clones, though not all of them. The sample records fewer than 200,000 clones, about 85% being singletons. Sequenced input: PBMCs. The receptors come from a man aged 18 to 35 in good health and CMV-seropositive.

To note about this clone: Relative to the germline gene, one junction end is altered; a read error may explain this. The chain combines TRBV27 with TRBJ2-1; TRBD1 is a possible D gene (5 bases). CDR1 and CDR2 (germline): MNHEY, SMNVEV (reference sequence). There are 13 residues in the CDR3. Written as DNA, the CDR3 is TGTGCCAGCACCTCTTTAGCAGGGAATGGGCAGTTCTTC. It translates to CASTSLAGNGQFF.

V is TRBV5-1 and J is TRBJ2-5; 10 nucleotides align to TRBD2. Germline loops: CDR1 SGHRS, CDR2 YFSETQ. The CDR3 consists of 16 residues. J lost 2 bases, V lost 3 bases, and 7 bases had no gene match. CDR3 DNA sequence: TGCGCCAGCAGCTCGCGACTAGCGGGTATACAAGAGACCCAGTACTTC. Translated, it gives CASSSRLAGIQETQYF.

The chain is built from TRBV7-2 and TRBJ2-5; perhaps TRBD2 as D (7 bases). V gave up 0 bases and J gave up 3 bases, with 11 bases separating them. The CDR3 is 15 residues long. Germline CDR1 reads SGHTA; CDR2 reads FQGNSA. The CDR3 DNA reads TGTGCCAGCAGCTTAGCGGGAGGGGGGGAAGAGACCCAGTACTTC. Protein sequence: CASSLAGGGEETQYF.

This clone was seen a few times. The rearrangement joins TRBV4-3 to TRBJ1-1; the D is unclear. CDR1 and CDR2 (germline): LGHNA, YSLEER. V was trimmed by 2 bases and J by 1 base, leaving 11 bases between them. The CDR3 has 15 residues. This CDR3 is CASSQRWAENTEAFF. CDR3 DNA: TGCGCCAGCAGCCAACGATGGGCAGAGAACACTGAAGCTTTCTTT.

The chain is built from TRBV10-3 and TRBJ2-6; possible D gene TRBD1, 5 bases. V lost 3 bases and J lost 0, with 9 bases in between. Germline loops: CDR1 ENHRY, CDR2 SYGVKD. The CDR3 consists of 16 residues. The chain's CDR3 is CAISDPGYSGANVLTF. In DNA form, the CDR3 reads TGTGCCATCAGTGACCCAGGGTACTCTGGGGCCAACGTCCTGACTTTC.

The chain has TRBV7-2 and TRBJ1-2; tentatively, D is TRBD1 (5 bases). The CDR3 has 12 amino acids. The V gene lost 1 base and the J gene lost 8 bases, with 8 bases spanning the gap. Germline CDR1 and CDR2: SGHTA and FQGNSA. The CDR3 bases are TGTGCCAGCAGCTTAGTGGGGCGGGGCTACACCTTC. It specifies CASSLVGRGYTF.

This chain connects TRBV4-3 to TRBJ2-7, with 11 bases identical to TRBD2. Germline-derived CDR1 and CDR2 are LGHNA and YSLEER. The V segment lost 0 bases and the J segment 7 bases; nucleotides outside the gene matches: 5. The CDR3 is 15 amino acids. In DNA form, the CDR3 reads TGCGCCAGCAGCCAAGAGTTAGCGGGGGGGCGGGAGCAGTACTTC. The encoded protein is CASSQELAGGREQYF.

The chain combines TRBV18 with TRBJ2-3; TRBD2 matches 8 bases. Per germline, CDR1 KGHSH and CDR2 LQKENI. The junction had 9 bases not matched to a gene; V was cut back by 1 base and J by 0 bases. The CDR3 has 18 residues. DNA of the CDR3: TGTGCCAGCTCACCACTGCCTTCGGCGGGGGGTAGCACAGATACGCAGTATTTT. The encoded protein is CASSPLPSAGGSTDTQYF.

This clone was counted a few times. This chain links TRBV5-1 with TRBJ1-2; D perhaps matches TRBD1 (5 bases). Between the trimmed V and J ends, which lost 0 bases and 7 bases, there was a span of 10 bases. The germline gives CDR1 SGHRS, CDR2 YFSETQ. This CDR3 is built from 13 residues. Here the CDR3 DNA reads TGCGCCAGCAGCTTGGAACAGGCTGCTGGCTACACCTTC. This gives the protein CASSLEQAAGYTF.

The CDR3 DNA reads as TGTGCCAGCAGCCGGGGGTCCCAAGAGACCCAGTACTTC. It is translated as CASSRGSQETQYF. The chain carries TRBV5-4 and TRBJ2-5, with D possibly TRBD2 on 6 matching bases. The V end was cut by 4 bases, the J end by 1 base, with 8 bases between. CDR3 length equals 13 residues. The germline V gene has CDR1 SGHNT and CDR2 YYREEE (reference sequence).

Regarding this clone: The germline gene is not matched at one end of the junction; a read error may be the cause. The chain joins TRBV7-9 to TRBJ1-3, with 7 bases matching TRBD1. The CDR3 contains 16 residues. Germline CDR1 is SEHNR and CDR2 is FQNEAQ (reference sequence). The CDR3 region is CSSSREIQGKGNTIYF. The CDR3 nucleotides are TGTTCCAGCAGCCGAGAAATACAGGGGAAGGGAAACACCATATATTTT.

A remark on this clone: The sample carries other DNA sequences with the same CDR3. This sequence joins TRBV9 and TRBJ2-1; D not certain. Germline values: CDR1 SGDLS, CDR2 YYNGEE. The ends were cut back, 3 bases at V and 0 bases at J, with 4 bases in the middle. There are 13 residues in the CDR3. The CDR3 region has the DNA TGTGCCAGCAGCGCAGACTCCTACAATGAGCAGTTCTTC. Residues: CASSADSYNEQFF.

This chain joins TRBV23-1 and TRBJ1-1, with 9 bases fitting TRBD1. TRBV23-1 is recorded as an ORF, its role being uncertain. This CDR3 is 13 amino acids long. Losses at the gene ends were 10 bases for V and 3 bases for J; bases not matched to a gene: 6. The CDR3: CATTGTGYTEAFF. For the CDR3, the DNA is TGCGCCACTACCGGGACAGGGTACACTGAAGCTTTCTTT.

The chain recombines TRBV5-1 with TRBJ1-1; 7 nucleotides match TRBD1. CDR3 length equals 14 residues. The V gene's germline CDR1 is SGHRS and CDR2 YFSETQ. V gave up 4 bases and J gave up 7 bases; unmatched junction bases: 10. The CDR3 loop is CASSLGPNRGEAFF. CDR3 bases: TGCGCCAGCAGCCTTGGCCCTAACAGGGGTGAAGCTTTCTTT. Combining the CDR3 with reference TRBV5-1 and TRBJ1-1 gives the whole variable domain KAGVTQTPRYLIKTRGQQVTLSCSPISGHRSVSWYQQTPGQGLQFLFEYFSETQRNKGNFPGRFSGRQFSNSRSEMNVSTLELGDSALYLCASSLGPNRGEAFFGQGTRLTVV.

The chain is built from TRBV27 and TRBJ1-2; D possibly corresponds to TRBD1 (5 bases). Per the germline V gene, CDR1 is MNHEY and CDR2 is SMNVEV (reference sequence). There are 12 residues in the CDR3. V was clipped by 5 bases and J by 5 bases, with 9 bases between them. DNA for the CDR3: TGTGCCAGCAGTACAGGACCTTATGGCTACACCTTC. Protein sequence: CASSTGPYGYTF.

J is TRBJ2-3 and V is TRBV19; D uncertain. V shed 5 bases and J shed 2 bases, with 11 bases lying between them. This CDR3 region has 14 residues. CDR1 is LNHDA, CDR2 SQIVND, per germline (reference sequence). The CDR3 nucleotides are TGTGCCAGTAGTCGCCCAGCGCACACAGATACGCAGTATTTT. Translating it yields CASSRPAHTDTQYF.

The chain joins TRBV2 to TRBJ2-4; D is perhaps TRBD1 (6 bases). This CDR3 spans 13 amino acids. Trimming pared 8 bases from V and 6 bases from J, leaving 14 bases between. Germline CDR1 SNHLY, CDR2 FYNNEI. This CDR3 reads CASLTGLGNIQYF. The DNA of the CDR3 is TGTGCCAGCCTTACAGGGTTAGGAAACATTCAGTACTTC.

This rearrangement joins TRBV4-1 to TRBJ2-7, with 8 bases that match TRBD2. The CDR3 covers 16 residues. The trim removed 1 base at V and 2 bases at J, leaving 7 bases unmatched. Looked up from germline, CDR1 is MGHRA and CDR2 is YSYEKL. CDR3 in amino acids: CASSQGVAGRTYEQYF. The CDR3 region has the DNA TGCGCCAGCAGCCAAGGGGTAGCGGGGAGGACCTACGAGCAGTACTTC.

This clone was recorded once. This is likely a read error, given that the CDR3 carries no conserved phenylalanine or tryptophan at its end. This sequence joins TRBV30 and TRBJ1-6, with 10 bases lining up with TRBD1. Looked up from germline, CDR1 is GTSNPN and CDR2 is SVGIG (reference sequence). V trimming: 3 bases; J trimming: 9 bases; junction bases outside the gene matches: 2. The CDR3 loop spans 13 amino acids. CDR3 sequence reads: CAWRGDRGSPLHL. The CDR3 coding sequence is TGTGCCTGGAGGGGGGACAGGGGTTCACCCCTCCACCTT.

The CDR3 protein is CATSRVRGGYEQYF. CDR3 sequence (DNA): TGTGCCACCAGCAGAGTAAGGGGCGGCTACGAGCAGTACTTC. The chain is built from TRBV15 and TRBJ2-7; tentatively, D is TRBD1 (5 bases). Germline V lookup: CDR1 LNHNV, CDR2 YYDKDF (reference sequence). The CDR3 covers 14 residues. Trimming pared 1 base from V and 3 bases from J, leaving 10 bases between.

The chain carries TRBV19 and TRBJ1-6; TRBD1 agrees at 8 bases. The CDR3 length is 15 residues. V shed 4 bases and J 10 bases; nucleotides not matched to a gene: 9. Looked up from germline, CDR1 is LNHDA and CDR2 is SQIVND (reference sequence). CDR3 loop: CASSTTRQGSSPLHF. The CDR3 nucleotides read TGTGCCAGTAGTACTACTCGACAGGGGAGCTCACCCCTCCACTTT.

The gene calls are TRBV7-3 and TRBJ2-1; 9 positions match TRBD1. The CDR3 runs to 15 residues. Per germline, CDR1 SGHTA and CDR2 FQGTGA. V lost 0 bases, J lost 5 bases, and 2 bases stayed unmatched. The CDR3 nucleotides read TGTGCCAGCAGCTTAACGGGACAGGGAGACAATGAGCAGTTCTTC. It translates to CASSLTGQGDNEQFF.

The rearrangement links TRBV4-1 to TRBJ1-5, with 7 bases identical to TRBD1. In germline, CDR1 is MGHRA, CDR2 YSYEKL. With V trimmed by 3 bases and J by 2 bases, 4 bases remained unmatched. The CDR3 has 15 amino acids. The CDR3 here is CASSHITGGNQPQHF. In DNA, the CDR3 is TGCGCCAGCAGCCATATTACAGGGGGCAATCAGCCCCAGCATTTT.

The V gene is TRBV2, the J gene TRBJ2-1, with 12 nucleotides matching TRBD2. The CDR3 runs to 18 residues. Germline lookup yields CDR1 SNHLY and CDR2 FYNNEI. V lost 1 base, J lost 6 bases, and 10 bases stayed unmatched. DNA of the CDR3: TGTGCCAGCAGTGAAGTTTCTAGCGGGGGGGCGTTCAGCAATGAGCAGTTCTTC. This encodes CASSEVSSGGAFSNEQFF.

This chain connects TRBV6-5 to TRBJ1-3; tentatively, D is TRBD1 (6 bases). In germline, CDR1 is MNHEY, CDR2 SVGAGI. The CDR3 is made up of 15 amino acids. Trimming removed 6 bases at V and 2 bases at J, with 14 bases between. CDR3 coding DNA: TGTGCCAGCAGAGAGGGGGGGGCCACTGGAAACACCATATATTTT. It codes for CASREGGATGNTIYF.

The chain joins TRBV4-3 to TRBJ1-1; TRBD1 aligns across 7 bases. Trimming at V came to 4 bases and at J to 2 bases, leaving 10 bases not matched to a gene. The CDR3 covers 16 residues. Germline CDR1 and CDR2: LGHNA and YSLEER. The CDR3 coding sequence is TGCGCCAGCAGCCCAGGCCGAAGACAGGGCAACACTGAAGCTTTCTTT. This translates into CASSPGRRQGNTEAFF.

The chain carries TRBV7-2 and TRBJ2-3; 7 bases match TRBD2. Losses at the gene ends were 3 bases for V and 2 bases for J; bases not matched to a gene: 5. The CDR3 has 15 residues. Germline V gene lookup returns CDR1 SGHTA and CDR2 FQGNSA. The CDR3 loop reads CASSFGGRLTDTQYF. The CDR3 coding sequence is TGTGCCAGCAGCTTTGGCGGGAGACTCACAGATACGCAGTATTTT.

V usage is TRBV7-7 and J usage is TRBJ2-7, with 9 bases aligning to TRBD1. There are 15 residues in the CDR3. Germline trimming cut 8 bases from V and 2 bases from J; bases unmatched to any gene: 10. Germline lookup yields CDR1 SSHAT and CDR2 FNYEAQ (reference sequence). CDR3 residues: CASSPQTGGAYEQYF. In nucleotides, the CDR3 is TGTGCCAGCTCTCCCCAGACAGGGGGAGCCTACGAGCAGTACTTC.

The chain recombines TRBV2 with TRBJ2-2, with a possible D match to TRBD2 (6 bases). This CDR3 region has 13 residues. V was cut by 8 bases and J by 4 bases, with 11 bases left in between. Germline values: CDR1 SNHLY, CDR2 FYNNEI. In DNA, the CDR3 is TGTGCCAGCCCAAGGAGGGGCACCGGGGAGCTGTTTTTT. It translates to CASPRRGTGELFF. The whole variable domain, remainder taken from reference TRBV2 and TRBJ2-2, is EPEVTQTPSHQVTQMGQEVILRCVPISNHLYFYWYRQILGQKVEFLVSFYNNEISEKSEIFDDQFSVERPDGSNFTLKIRSTKLEDSAMYFCASPRRGTGELFFGEGSRLTVL.

V is TRBV4-2 and J is TRBJ1-5, with D hard to call. V lost 1 base and J lost 5, with 12 bases in between. The CDR3 covers 15 residues. CDR1 and CDR2 from the germline V gene are LGHNA and YNFKEQ. The CDR3: CASSQGATADQPQHF. The CDR3 region has the DNA TGTGCCAGCAGCCAAGGGGCCACCGCTGATCAGCCCCAGCATTTT.

The chain carries TRBV4-3 and TRBJ1-4, with D unresolved. V lost 1 base, J lost 8 bases, and 17 bases lay in between. Germline CDR1 reads LGHNA; CDR2 reads YSLEER. The CDR3 has 16 amino acids. In nucleotides, the CDR3 is TGCGCCAGCAGCCAAGGGGCCACGGGGTTCTACGAAAAACTGTTTTTT. Its translation is CASSQGATGFYEKLFF.